This T cell receptor delta chain originates from a study of Vδ1+ human thymocytes. The study, taken as a whole, reports: In the thymus, TRG and TRD repertoires looked highly polyclonal with Gaussian CDR3 lengths. Thymic delta-chain repertoires held roughly 18% Vdelta2 sequences and few Vdelta3, despite high sort purity.

RNA was extracted from the cells and then reverse transcribed. CDR3 amplicons came from multiplex PCR with pooled V-gene forward and constant-region reverse primers. TCRdb re-called the multiplex PCR reads via CATT. The data contain 45,000 to 60,000 delta-chain clones, roughly 16% of them singletons. Trimming removed 3 bases from V and 8 bases from J, with 19 bases in between. This CDR3 spans 15 amino acids. Germline CDR1 is TSWWSYY and CDR2 is QGS. This clone was seen a handful of times. Its specificity is unknown. Thymocytes were sorted as CD3+ TCRVdelta1+ TCRVdelta2- after alphabeta T cell depletion.

The receptor was isolated from a girl under two years old who had congenital heart surgery. The chain carries TRDV1 and TRDJ1; no clear D gene. Sequencing was done on a sample of Vdelta1+ gamma-delta thymocytes from the thymus. As to subset: FACS-sorted CD3+ TCRalphabeta- TCRVdelta1+ TCRVdelta2- thymocytes. Here the CDR3 DNA reads TGTGCTCTTGGGGAGTCTAATAAGAGGGGTACAAAACTCATCTTT. It codes for CALGESNKRGTKLIF.